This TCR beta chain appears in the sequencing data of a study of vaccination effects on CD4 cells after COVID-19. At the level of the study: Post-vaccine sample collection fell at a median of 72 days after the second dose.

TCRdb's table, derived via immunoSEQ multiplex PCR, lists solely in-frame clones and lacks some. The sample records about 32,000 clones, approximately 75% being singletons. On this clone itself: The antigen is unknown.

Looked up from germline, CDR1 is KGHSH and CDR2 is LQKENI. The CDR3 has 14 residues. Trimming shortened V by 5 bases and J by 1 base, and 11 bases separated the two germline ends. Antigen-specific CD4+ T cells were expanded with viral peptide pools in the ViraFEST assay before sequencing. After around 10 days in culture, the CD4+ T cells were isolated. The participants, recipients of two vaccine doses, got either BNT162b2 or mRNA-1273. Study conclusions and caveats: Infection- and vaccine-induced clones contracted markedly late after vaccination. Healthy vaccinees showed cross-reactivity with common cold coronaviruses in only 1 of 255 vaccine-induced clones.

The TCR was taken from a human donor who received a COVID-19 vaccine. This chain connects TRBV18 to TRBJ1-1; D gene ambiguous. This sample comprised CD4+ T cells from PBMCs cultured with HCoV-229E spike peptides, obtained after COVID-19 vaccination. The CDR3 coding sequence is TGTGCCAGCTCAGAGGTCGTCGGGAACACTGAAGCTTTCTTT. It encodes CASSEVVGNTEAFF.